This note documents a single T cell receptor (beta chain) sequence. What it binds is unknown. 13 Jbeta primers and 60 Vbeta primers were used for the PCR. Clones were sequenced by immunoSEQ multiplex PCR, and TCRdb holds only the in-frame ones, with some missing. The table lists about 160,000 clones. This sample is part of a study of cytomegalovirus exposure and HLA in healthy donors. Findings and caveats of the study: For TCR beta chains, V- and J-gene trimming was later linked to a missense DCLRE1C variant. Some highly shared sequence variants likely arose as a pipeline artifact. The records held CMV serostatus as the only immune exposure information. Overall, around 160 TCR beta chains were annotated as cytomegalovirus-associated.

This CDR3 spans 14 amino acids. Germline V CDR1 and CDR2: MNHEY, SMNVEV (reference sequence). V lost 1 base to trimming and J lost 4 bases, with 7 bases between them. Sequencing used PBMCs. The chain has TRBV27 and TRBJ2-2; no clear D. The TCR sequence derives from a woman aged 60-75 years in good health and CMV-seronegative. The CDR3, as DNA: TGTGCCAGCAGTTTATACTATCGCACCGGGGAGCTGTTTTTT. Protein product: CASSLYYRTGELFF.